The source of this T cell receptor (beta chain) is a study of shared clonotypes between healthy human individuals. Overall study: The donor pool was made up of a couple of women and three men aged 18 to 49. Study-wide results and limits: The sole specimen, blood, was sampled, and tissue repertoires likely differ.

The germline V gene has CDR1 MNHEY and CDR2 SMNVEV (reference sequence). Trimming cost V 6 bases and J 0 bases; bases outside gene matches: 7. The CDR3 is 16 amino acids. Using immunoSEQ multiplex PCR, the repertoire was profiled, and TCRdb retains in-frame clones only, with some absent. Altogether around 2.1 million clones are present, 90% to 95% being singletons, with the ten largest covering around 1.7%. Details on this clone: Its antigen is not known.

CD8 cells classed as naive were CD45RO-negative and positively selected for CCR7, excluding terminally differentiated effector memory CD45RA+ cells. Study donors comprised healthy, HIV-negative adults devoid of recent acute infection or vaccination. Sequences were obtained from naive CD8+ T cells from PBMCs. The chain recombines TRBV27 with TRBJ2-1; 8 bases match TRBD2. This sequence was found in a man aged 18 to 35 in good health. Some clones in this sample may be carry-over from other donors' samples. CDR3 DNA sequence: TGTGCCAGCAGCCCGCGGGAGGTACGCTCCTACAATGAGCAGTTCTTC. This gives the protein CASSPREVRSYNEQFF.